The 30 T cell receptor beta chains below were found in one sample sequenced in a study of vaccination and CD4 T cells after COVID-19. With the Oncomine TCR Beta short-read assay, DNA from cultured CD4+ T cells was sequenced. MiXCR, applied by TCRdb to the PCR reads, yields one record per CDR3 protein. The sample lists some 19,000 distinct CDR3 sequences; roughly 60% were seen once. Noted treatment: roughly ten-day PBMC culture with coronavirus spike peptide pools or control peptides (ViraFEST assay). For these receptors, no antigen is known. The sequences come from CD4+ T cells from blood, cultured in vitro, collected before SARS-CoV-2 vaccination. These receptors were obtained from a human donor who received a COVID-19 vaccine.

This clonotype was recorded a few times. The chain joins TRBV23-1 to TRBJ1-1, with D hard to call. TRBV23-1 is noted as an ORF with a role that remains uncertain. V was shortened by 2 bases and J by 10 bases, with 14 bases between the two germline ends. This CDR3 region has 13 residues. The CDR3 nucleotides read TGCGCCAGCAGTCAAAGTTTGGCACTCCGAGCTTTCTTT. It yields the protein CASSQSLALRAFF.

Worth noting for this clonotype: Sequence at one end of the junction differs from germline and may be a read error. V usage is TRBV11-3 and J usage is TRBJ1-1; TRBD1 might be the D (6 bases). Germline lookup yields CDR1 SGHNT and CDR2 YENEEA. CDR3 size: 15 residues. CDR3 nucleotides: TGTGCCAGCAGCCCAGGGGATGCAACGGACACTGAAGCTTTTTTT. Translated: CASSPGDATDTEAFF.

This chain connects TRBV7-2 to TRBJ1-2; a weak D match, TRBD1 (5 bases). Per the germline V gene, CDR1 is SGHTA and CDR2 is FQGNSA. V lost 1 base, J lost 8 bases, and 23 bases lay in between. CDR3 length: 17 residues. The CDR3 sequence is CASSLEVPTLTGGGYTF. The DNA for the CDR3 is TGTGCCAGCAGCTTAGAAGTCCCCACCTTGACGGGGGGGGGCTACACCTTC.

This sequence joins TRBV24-1 and TRBJ1-2, with 11 bases identical to TRBD1. V lost 7 bases, J lost 3 bases, and 6 bases stayed unmatched. The germline V gene has CDR1 KGHDR and CDR2 SFDVKD. This CDR3 has 15 amino acids. The CDR3 loop reads CATSTWTGGHYGYTF. The CDR3 nucleotides read TGTGCCACCAGCACCTGGACAGGGGGCCACTATGGCTACACCTTC.

CDR3 nucleotides: TGTGCCATGGAAGGGGACAGGACTGGCTACACCTTC. This sequence encodes CAMEGDRTGYTF. The chain is built from TRBV30 and TRBJ1-2; 8 positions agree with TRBD1. The CDR3 has 12 residues. V lost 8 bases and J lost 7; bases outside the gene matches: 9. Germline CDR1 and CDR2: GTSNPN and SVGIG (reference sequence). Drawing the rest from reference TRBV30 and TRBJ1-2, the complete variable domain is SQTIHQWPATLVQPVGSPLSLECTVEGTSNPNLYWYRQAAGRGLQLLFYSVGIGQISSEVPQNLSASRPQDRQFILSSKKLLLSDSGFYLCAMEGDRTGYTFGSGTRLTVV.

This clonotype was counted between two and nine times. V gene TRBV6-1 combines with J gene TRBJ2-3; D perhaps matches TRBD1 (5 bases). The germline CDR1 and CDR2 sequences are MNHNS and SASEGT. The ends were cut back, 4 bases at V and 1 base at J, with 12 bases in the middle. This CDR3 comprises 15 residues. This chain's CDR3 is CASSVGQAGTDTQYF. The DNA of the CDR3 is TGTGCCAGCAGTGTGGGGCAAGCCGGCACAGATACGCAGTATTTT.

This chain connects TRBV20-1 to TRBJ1-2, with D unclear. Germline values: CDR1 DFQATT, CDR2 SNEGSKA (reference sequence). The CDR3 is made up of 10 amino acids. Trimming stripped 6 bases from V and 4 bases from J, with 6 bases between. Written as DNA, the CDR3 is TGCAGTGCGTGGAGCTATGGCTACACCTTC. It translates to CSAWSYGYTF.

The rearrangement uses TRBV7-9 and TRBJ1-2, with D perhaps matching TRBD1 (6 bases). Germline CDR1 is SEHNR and CDR2 is FQNEAQ (reference sequence). This CDR3 spans 13 amino acids. V was pared by 5 bases and J by 8 bases, with 15 bases between. CDR3 nucleotide sequence: TGTGCCAGCAGCCCGACAGGAAATGCGGGCTACACCTTC. Translated: CASSPTGNAGYTF.

The V and J genes are TRBV19 and TRBJ1-5; maybe TRBD1 (6 bases). This CDR3 region has 15 residues. From germline, CDR1 is LNHDA and CDR2 SQIVND (reference sequence). The V end lost 3 bases, the J end lost 2 bases, and 11 bases lay between the germline ends. The CDR3, as DNA: TGTGCCAGTAGTATCCCAGGGGAGGGCAATCAGCCCCAGCATTTT. Translated: CASSIPGEGNQPQHF.

This clonotype was seen only a few times. The V call is TRBV5-1, the J call TRBJ1-6, with TRBD1 matching over 7 bases. The germline CDR1 and CDR2 sequences are SGHRS and YFSETQ. The ends lost 0 bases at V and 4 bases at J; junction bases unmatched: 1. The CDR3 runs 15 residues. Here the CDR3 reads CASSLETGYNSPLHF. The CDR3 region has the DNA TGCGCCAGCAGCTTGGAGACAGGGTATAATTCACCCCTCCACTTT.

This chain connects TRBV7-8 to TRBJ2-1; 10 bases match TRBD2. This CDR3 is built from 17 residues. Germline CDR1 reads SGHVS; CDR2 reads FQNEAQ. V shed 5 bases and J 5 bases; nucleotides not matched to a gene: 12. In nucleotides, the CDR3 is TGTGCCAGCAGCCCCTTGTCTAGCGGGGGAATCGACAATGAGCAGTTCTTC. It encodes CASSPLSSGGIDNEQFF. Together with reference TRBV7-8 and TRBJ2-1, the CDR3 gives the full variable domain: GAGVSQSPRYKVAKRGQDVALRCDPISGHVSLFWYQQALGQGPEFLTYFQNEAQLDKSGLPSDRFFAERPEGSVSTLKIQRTQQEDSAVYLCASSPLSSGGIDNEQFFGPGTRLTVL.

The chain is built from TRBV6-1 and TRBJ1-6; 7 positions agree with TRBD1. The V and J ends lost 6 bases and 10 bases, in that order; junction bases with no gene match: 9. The CDR3 extends over 14 amino acids. The germline V gene has CDR1 MNHNS and CDR2 SASEGT. CDR3 DNA: TGTGCCAGCAGCGTAACAGGGGTTGGGTCACCCCTCCACTTT. Amino acids: CASSVTGVGSPLHF.

This clonotype has a single count. This chain connects TRBV18 to TRBJ1-3; possible D gene TRBD1, 6 bases. Germline assignment: CDR1 KGHSH and CDR2 LQKENI. Trimming left V 6 bases short and J 0 bases short, with 12 bases between. This CDR3 region has 15 residues. The DNA for the CDR3 is TGTGCCAGCTCCCCAAACAGGGACTCTGGAAACACCATATATTTT. This encodes CASSPNRDSGNTIYF.

This sequence joins TRBV6-5 and TRBJ1-3, with TRBD1 matching 10 bases. Per the germline V gene, CDR1 is MNHEY and CDR2 is SVGAGI. The CDR3 spans 19 residues. The J segment lost 2 bases and the V segment lost 4 bases, leaving 14 bases of the junction unmatched. CDR3 region: CASSSRDRGSIKAGNTIYF. CDR3 in DNA: TGTGCCAGCAGTTCCCGGGACAGGGGCTCTATCAAGGCTGGAAACACCATATATTTT.

V and J are TRBV7-9 and TRBJ1-1, with 7 bases lining up with TRBD1. The CDR3 contains 14 residues. The V segment lost 5 bases and the J segment 1 base; nucleotides outside the gene matches: 4. CDR1 and CDR2 from the germline V gene are SEHNR and FQNEAQ (reference sequence). DNA of the CDR3: TGTGCCAGCAGCCTAGGACAGGCGAACACTGAAGCTTTCTTT. Translated: CASSLGQANTEAFF.

The chain is built from TRBV20-1 and TRBJ1-3, with D possibly being TRBD1 (6 bases). V lost 2 bases to trimming and J lost 4 bases, with 15 bases between them. This CDR3 comprises 15 residues. The V gene's germline CDR1 is DFQATT and CDR2 SNEGSKA (reference sequence). The CDR3 here is CSARIPGAEGNTIYF. As DNA, the CDR3 is TGCAGTGCTAGAATCCCAGGGGCAGAAGGAAACACCATATATTTT.

The chain joins TRBV19 to TRBJ2-3; perhaps TRBD2 as D (7 bases). Trimming removed 5 bases from V and 0 bases from J, with 12 bases in between. Germline CDR1 LNHDA, CDR2 SQIVND (reference sequence). The CDR3 extends over 15 amino acids. The CDR3 region is CASSPRGASTDTQYF. The CDR3 nucleotides are TGTGCCAGTAGTCCCCGGGGGGCCAGCACAGATACGCAGTATTTT.

This clonotype is labeled large. The J gene is TRBJ1-1, the V gene TRBV10-3; D possibly corresponds to TRBD1 (5 bases). The CDR3 contains 16 residues. V was cut by 7 bases and J by 1 base, with 19 bases left in between. Germline loops: CDR1 ENHRY, CDR2 SYGVKD. DNA for the CDR3: TGTGCCATCACCCCGGGGTTCGGGGCACCGAACACTGAAGCTTTCTTT. Its protein is CAITPGFGAPNTEAFF.

Notes on this clonotype: Germline and junction disagree at one end, which may indicate a read error. V and J are TRBV12-3 or TRBV12-4 and TRBJ2-1; D gene unclear. The CDR3 totals 15 residues. The CDR3 nucleotides read TGTGCCAGCAGTTTTTGGGTATTCTCCTATAATGAGCAGTTCTTC. Encoded protein: CASSFWVFSYNEQFF.

The V and J genes are TRBV25-1 and TRBJ2-1; tentative D call: TRBD2 (7 bases). V lost 4 bases and J lost 3, with 16 bases in between. Germline V lookup: CDR1 MGHDK, CDR2 SYGVNS. The length of the CDR3 is 16 residues. This CDR3 reads CASSASGGANYNEQFF. The DNA for the CDR3 is TGTGCCAGCAGTGCCTCTGGGGGGGCAAACTACAATGAGCAGTTCTTC.

V is TRBV6-1 and J is TRBJ1-1, with D possibly being TRBD1 (5 bases). The germline V gene has CDR1 MNHNS and CDR2 SASEGT. CDR3 size: 15 residues. The V end lost 6 bases, the J end lost 1 base, and 15 bases lay between the germline ends. CDR3 sequence (DNA): TGTGCCAGCAGAGGGGCAGCTATTAAGAACACTGAAGCTTTCTTT. Translated: CASRGAAIKNTEAFF.

This chain uses TRBV7-2 with TRBJ1-5; TRBD1 agrees at 12 bases. V shed 5 bases, J shed 8 bases, and the junction held 16 bases outside the gene matches. This CDR3 region has 18 residues. CDR1 and CDR2 from the germline V gene are SGHTA and FQGNSA. The CDR3: CASSRKLTGTGGREPQHF. The CDR3 DNA reads TGTGCCAGCAGCCGAAAATTAACCGGGACAGGGGGCCGAGAGCCCCAGCATTTT.

The CDR3 loop reads CASSTGLAGRSQETQYF. The CDR3 DNA sequence: TGTGCCAGTAGTACGGGACTAGCGGGGAGATCCCAAGAGACCCAGTACTTC. The genes are TRBV19 and TRBJ2-5; 13 bases are shared with TRBD2. The CDR3 contains 17 residues. After removal of 4 bases from V and 1 base from J, the junction contained 6 bases not matched to a gene. Germline CDR1 and CDR2: LNHDA and SQIVND (reference sequence).

The chain links TRBV4-1 to TRBJ2-5; a weak D match, TRBD1 (7 bases). Between the trimmed V and J ends, which lost 0 bases and 4 bases, there was a span of 18 bases. Germline V CDR1 and CDR2: MGHRA, YSYEKL. This CDR3 region has 17 residues. The CDR3 DNA follows: TGCGCCAGCAGCCAAGATTCAGGGGGGTCCCCTCCAGAGACCCAGTACTTC. Its translation: CASSQDSGGSPPETQYF.

The rearrangement uses TRBV29-1 and TRBJ2-2, with 8 bases matching TRBD1. Unmatched junction bases numbered 4, after V lost 6 bases and J lost 1 base. The length of the CDR3 is 14 residues. Germline V gives CDR1 SQVTM, CDR2 ANQGSEA. The DNA for the CDR3 is TGCAGCGTCTCACAGGGGGAGAACACCGGGGAGCTGTTTTTT. Its protein is CSVSQGENTGELFF.

Turning to this clonotype: Mismatch with germline at one junction end may stem from a read error. The J gene is TRBJ2-7, the V gene TRBV7-2; 9 nucleotides match TRBD2. This CDR3 contains 14 residues. Germline CDR1 and CDR2: SGHTA and FQGNSA. The DNA of the CDR3 is TGTGCCAGCAGCGTAGCTAGCGGGGAGTACGAGCAGTACTTC. Encoded protein: CASSVASGEYEQYF.

The V call is TRBV21-1, the J call TRBJ1-2. TRBV21-1 is described as a pseudogene. The CDR3 runs to 20 residues. The CDR3 spells CASSKVVSGWGGGVSYGYTF. The CDR3 DNA is TGTGCCAGCAGCAAAGTAGTCTCGGGGTGGGGCGGAGGGGTTAGCTATGGCTACACCTTC.

Here the CDR3 DNA reads TGTGCCAGCAGTCCCGCCAGCGAAGGAGGTGAAAAACTGTTTTTT. It translates to CASSPASEGGEKLFF. V usage is TRBV6-1 and J usage is TRBJ1-4; no reliable D call. V was trimmed by 5 bases and J by 7 bases, leaving 17 bases between them. CDR3 length: 15 residues. Germline V gene sequence: CDR1 MNHNS, CDR2 SASEGT.

V gene TRBV24-1 combines with J gene TRBJ2-3; D gene uncertain. The CDR3 consists of 14 residues. V lost 4 bases, J lost 6 bases, and 13 bases lay in between. From germline, CDR1 is KGHDR and CDR2 SFDVKD. CDR3 in DNA: TGTGCCACCAGTGACCCGACTCCCCGGGATACGCAGTATTTT. Its protein is CATSDPTPRDTQYF.

This clonotype was observed a few times. The chain uses TRBV24-1 and TRBJ1-1; 9 bases agree with TRBD1. The ends lost 4 bases at V and 5 bases at J; junction bases unmatched: 7. The CDR3 has 15 amino acids. The V gene's germline CDR1 is KGHDR and CDR2 SFDVKD. DNA for the CDR3: TGTGCCACCAGTGACCGTGGACAGGGGAGAACTGAAGCTTTCTTT. Amino acid sequence: CATSDRGQGRTEAFF.